The 25 T cell receptor beta chains in this list originate from one sample, sequenced in a study of cytomegalovirus exposure and HLA in healthy donors. Primers: 60 Vbeta forward and 13 Jbeta reverse. Some clones are missing from TCRdb's copy, which holds only in-frame ones; the method was immunoSEQ multiplex PCR. The table has around 100,000 clones, approximately 72% seen once. The specimen was PBMCs. Source of these receptors: a woman in her forties in good health and CMV-seronegative.

The CDR3 DNA sequence: TGTGCCAGCAGCTCCCCCGGACAGGGGGCAAGGGGCTACACCTTC. As protein: CASSSPGQGARGYTF. The gene calls are TRBV7-2 and TRBJ1-2; 11 bases agree with TRBD1. This CDR3 comprises 15 residues. Trimming cost V 4 bases and J 8 bases; bases outside gene matches: 9. CDR1 and CDR2 from the germline V gene are SGHTA and FQGNSA.

The chain joins TRBV13 to TRBJ2-3; D gene unclear. CDR1 is PRHDT, CDR2 FYEKMQ, per germline (reference sequence). The germline V and J ends were trimmed by 3 bases and 3 bases, with 4 bases remaining between them. This CDR3 contains 12 residues. CDR3 nucleotide sequence: TGTGCCAGCAGCTTTTCGACAGATACGCAGTATTTT. It is translated as CASSFSTDTQYF.

The rearrangement links TRBV6-5 to TRBJ2-3; D perhaps matches TRBD2 (7 bases). Germline CDR1 and CDR2: MNHEY and SVGAGI. This CDR3 is 15 amino acids long. The ends were cut back, 3 bases at V and 6 bases at J, with 16 bases in the middle. The CDR3 reads CASSYVARGGDTQYF. In nucleotides, the CDR3 is TGTGCCAGCAGTTATGTGGCGAGGGGGGGGGATACGCAGTATTTT.

This clone occurred a few times. This sample includes further DNA sequences coding for the same CDR3. This rearrangement joins TRBV6-6 to TRBJ2-7; 9 nucleotides align to TRBD1. The CDR3 spans 14 residues. V lost 3 bases, J lost 4 bases, and 4 bases stayed unmatched. Germline V gene lookup returns CDR1 MNHNY and CDR2 SVGAGI (reference sequence). The CDR3 spells CASSYSDRGYEQYF. As DNA, the CDR3 is TGTGCCAGCAGTTATTCGGACAGGGGTTACGAGCAGTACTTC.

This clone has only one observation. The gene calls are TRBV18 and TRBJ1-1, with D possibly being TRBD1 (5 bases). With 0 bases removed from V and 7 bases from J, the gap between germline ends came to 12 bases. CDR3 size: 14 residues. Germline V gene lookup returns CDR1 KGHSH and CDR2 LQKENI. The CDR3 loop reads CASSPPNRPSEAFF. The CDR3 DNA reads as TGTGCCAGCTCACCACCGAACAGGCCTAGTGAAGCTTTCTTT.

This sequence joins TRBV19 and TRBJ2-7, with 12 bases matching TRBD2. CDR3 length equals 15 residues. Germline-derived CDR1 and CDR2 are LNHDA and SQIVND (reference sequence). J lost 1 base, V lost 5 bases, and 3 bases had no gene match. The CDR3 DNA is TGTGCCAGTAGTGACACTAGCGGGAGGTCCTACGAGCAGTACTTC. This gives the protein CASSDTSGRSYEQYF. Filled out from reference TRBV19 and TRBJ2-7, the complete variable domain reads DGGITQSPKYLFRKEGQNVTLSCEQNLNHDAMYWYRQDPGQGLRLIYYSQIVNDFQKGDIAEGYSVSREKKESFPLTVTSAQKNPTAFYLCASSDTSGRSYEQYFGPGTRLTVT.

The rearrangement uses TRBV30 and TRBJ1-4; 10 bases are shared with TRBD1. Germline CDR1 and CDR2: GTSNPN and SVGIG (reference sequence). V lost 3 bases and J lost 7; bases outside the gene matches: 8. The CDR3 sequence is 15 residues long. CDR3 region: CAWSLGTGEGEKLFF. In DNA form, the CDR3 reads TGTGCCTGGAGCCTCGGGACAGGGGAGGGTGAAAAACTGTTTTTT.

V gene TRBV30 combines with J gene TRBJ1-1; D might be TRBD1 (6 bases). The V gene lost 2 bases and the J gene lost 0 bases, with 10 bases spanning the gap. This CDR3 spans 14 amino acids. In germline, CDR1 is GTSNPN, CDR2 SVGIG (reference sequence). The CDR3 DNA follows: TGTGCCTGGAGTTGGGGGGGCGTGAACACTGAAGCTTTCTTT. It yields the protein CAWSWGGVNTEAFF.

The chain employs TRBV11-3 and TRBJ2-1, with 7 positions matching TRBD2. From germline, CDR1 is SGHNT and CDR2 YENEEA. The CDR3 is 15 amino acids. The V gene end was trimmed by 1 base and the J gene end by 6 bases; junction bases not matched to a gene: 6. The CDR3 DNA sequence: TGTGCCAGCAGCTTAGCCGGGACTACCCCCAATGAGCAGTTCTTC. This translates into CASSLAGTTPNEQFF.

The gene calls are TRBV30 and TRBJ2-2, with a weak D call TRBD2 (5 bases). Germline V gives CDR1 GTSNPN, CDR2 SVGIG (reference sequence). This CDR3 region has 14 residues. Between the trimmed V and J ends, which lost 5 bases and 0 bases, there was a span of 10 bases. CDR3 sequence (DNA): TGTGCCTGGCTCGACTATACGAACACCGGGGAGCTGTTTTTT. It specifies CAWLDYTNTGELFF.

This clone turned up a few times. The sample has other DNA sequences that encode this CDR3 too. The chain recombines TRBV10-1 with TRBJ2-2, with 7 positions matching TRBD2. The CDR3 sequence is 15 residues long. Trimming at V came to 5 bases and at J to 4 bases, leaving 7 bases not matched to a gene. Germline V gives CDR1 WNHNN, CDR2 SYGVQD (reference sequence). The CDR3 DNA is TGCGCCAGCAGTACCGGACTAGGTGGCACCGGGGAGCTGTTTTTT. Its protein product is CASSTGLGGTGELFF.

V gene TRBV10-3 combines with J gene TRBJ2-1, with D tentatively TRBD1 (5 bases). Germline V gene lookup returns CDR1 ENHRY and CDR2 SYGVKD. Trimming shortened V by 2 bases and J by 7 bases, and 9 bases separated the two germline ends. This CDR3 spans 13 amino acids. CDR3 amino acids: CAISEETENEQFF. Here the CDR3 DNA reads TGTGCCATCAGTGAGGAGACAGAAAATGAGCAGTTCTTC.

The rearrangement joins TRBV2 to TRBJ1-5, with TRBD1 identical over 7 bases. The V and J ends lost 5 bases and 9 bases, in that order; junction bases with no gene match: 10. Germline assignment: CDR1 SNHLY and CDR2 FYNNEI. This CDR3 has 14 amino acids. CDR3 loop: CASSSTGDSRPQHF. DNA for the CDR3: TGTGCCAGCAGTTCTACAGGGGACTCTCGGCCCCAGCATTTT.

V usage is TRBV21-1 and J usage is TRBJ1-5; the table's D call, TRBD1, has no DNA check behind it. TRBV21-1 corresponds to a pseudogene. The CDR3 is made up of 16 amino acids. CDR3 sequence reads: CASSKVTGSFNQPQHF. Written as DNA, the CDR3 is TGTGCCAGCAGCAAAGTGACAGGGTCGTTCAATCAGCCCCAGCATTTT.

Points on this clone: Its ends do not fully match the called genes, so a read error is possible. The V and J genes are TRBV7-3 and TRBJ2-3; no definite D call. CDR1 and CDR2 (germline): SGHTA, FQGTGA. CDR3 size: 12 residues. The CDR3 here is CSSSSYTDTQYF. Written as DNA, the CDR3 is TGTTCCAGCAGCTCCTACACAGATACGCAGTATTTT.

The rearrangement joins TRBV15 to TRBJ1-1, with D possibly TRBD1 on 6 matching bases. Germline V gene lookup returns CDR1 LNHNV and CDR2 YYDKDF (reference sequence). The CDR3 length is 15 residues. V was trimmed by 0 bases and J by 8 bases, leaving 16 bases between them. CDR3 in DNA: TGTGCCACCAGCAGAGATAGGGGGTTAGCTTCGGAAGCTTTCTTT. It encodes CATSRDRGLASEAFF.

This clone came up a few times. The chain links TRBV18 to TRBJ1-2; D not certain. The CDR3 is 14 amino acids. Germline-derived CDR1 and CDR2 are KGHSH and LQKENI. The germline V and J ends were trimmed by 0 bases and 11 bases, with 16 bases remaining between them. The CDR3 reads CASSPPAAGSPYTF. Written as DNA, the CDR3 is TGTGCCAGCTCACCACCCGCAGCCGGGAGCCCATACACCTTC.

This sequence joins TRBV7-9 and TRBJ1-1; TRBD1 might be the D (5 bases). The germline V gene has CDR1 SEHNR and CDR2 FQNEAQ (reference sequence). CDR3 length: 16 amino acids. V was shortened by 4 bases and J by 1 base, with 16 bases between the two germline ends. The CDR3 sequence is CASSSRLGGGNTEAFF. CDR3 in DNA: TGTGCCAGCAGCTCTCGACTTGGGGGGGGGAACACTGAAGCTTTCTTT. The complete variable domain, with remaining parts taken from reference TRBV7-9 and TRBJ1-1, reads DTGVSQNPRHKITKRGQNVTFRCDPISEHNRLYWYRQTLGQGPEFLTYFQNEAQLEKSRLLSDRFSAERPKGSFSTLEIQRTEQGDSAMYLCASSSRLGGGNTEAFFGQGTRLTVV.

This chain uses TRBV4-2 with TRBJ2-7; 8 nucleotides match TRBD2. The CDR3 consists of 15 residues. Germline CDR1 is LGHNA and CDR2 is YNFKEQ. V shed 5 bases, J shed 2 bases, and the junction held 8 bases outside the gene matches. CDR3: CASSRGSAGAYEQYF. CDR3 bases: TGTGCCAGCAGCAGGGGATCAGCGGGGGCCTACGAGCAGTACTTC.

This chain uses TRBV6-5 with TRBJ2-3; possible D gene TRBD2, 5 bases. Germline V gives CDR1 MNHEY, CDR2 SVGAGI. V gave up 6 bases and J gave up 2 bases, with 15 bases separating them. CDR3 length: 15 residues. CDR3 sequence: CASRLGPSATDTQYF. The DNA for the CDR3 is TGTGCCAGCAGACTAGGGCCCTCAGCCACAGATACGCAGTATTTT.

J is TRBJ1-4 and V is TRBV6-5; 10 nucleotides align to TRBD1. This CDR3 contains 14 residues. V trimming: 1 base; J trimming: 12 bases; junction bases outside the gene matches: 5. The germline V gene has CDR1 MNHEY and CDR2 SVGAGI. The CDR3 region is CASSYWRDRGELFF. The CDR3 coding sequence is TGTGCCAGCAGTTACTGGCGGGACAGGGGTGAACTGTTTTTT.

This sequence joins TRBV6-1 and TRBJ2-7; 10 nucleotides match TRBD2. Germline V gives CDR1 MNHNS, CDR2 SASEGT. J was trimmed by 6 bases and V by 4 bases; bases with no gene match: 3. This CDR3 contains 13 residues. Here the CDR3 reads CASSASGRIEQYF. For the CDR3, the DNA is TGTGCCAGCAGTGCTAGCGGGAGAATCGAGCAGTACTTC.

V usage is TRBV6-1 and J usage is TRBJ2-5; TRBD1 matches 8 bases. Germline CDR1 and CDR2: MNHNS and SASEGT. Losses at the gene ends were 4 bases for V and 7 bases for J; bases not matched to a gene: 8. The CDR3 has 14 residues. CDR3 in DNA: TGTGCCAGCAGTGGATTGACAGGGGTGGGGACCCAGTACTTC. This translates into CASSGLTGVGTQYF.

This clone was counted once. The V call is TRBV7-2, the J call TRBJ1-1; tentative D call: TRBD1 (6 bases). V lost 5 bases, J lost 0 bases, and 7 bases lay in between. CDR3 size: 13 residues. CDR1 is SGHTA, CDR2 FQGNSA, per germline. CDR3 sequence (DNA): TGTGCCAGCAGCCGGGACATGAACACTGAAGCTTTCTTT. It yields the protein CASSRDMNTEAFF.

The rearrangement joins TRBV4-2 to TRBJ2-3; 8 nucleotides agree with TRBD2. Trimming at V came to 2 bases and at J to 1 base, leaving 8 bases not matched to a gene. The CDR3 has 17 amino acids. In germline, CDR1 is LGHNA, CDR2 YNFKEQ. The CDR3 region has the DNA TGTGCCAGCAGCCAACGACTAGCGAGGGGGGGCACAGATACGCAGTATTTT. Residues: CASSQRLARGGTDTQYF.